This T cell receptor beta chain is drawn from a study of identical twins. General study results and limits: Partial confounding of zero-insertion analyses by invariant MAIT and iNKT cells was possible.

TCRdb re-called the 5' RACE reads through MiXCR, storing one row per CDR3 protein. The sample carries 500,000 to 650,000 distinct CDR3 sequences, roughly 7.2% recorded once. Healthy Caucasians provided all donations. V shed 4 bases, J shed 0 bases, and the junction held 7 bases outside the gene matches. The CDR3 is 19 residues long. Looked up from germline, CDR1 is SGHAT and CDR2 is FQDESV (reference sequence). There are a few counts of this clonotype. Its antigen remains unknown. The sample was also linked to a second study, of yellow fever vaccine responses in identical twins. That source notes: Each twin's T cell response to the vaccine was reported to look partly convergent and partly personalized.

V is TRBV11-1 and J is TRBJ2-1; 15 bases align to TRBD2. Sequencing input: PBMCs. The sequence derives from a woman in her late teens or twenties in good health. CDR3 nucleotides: TGTGCCAGCAGCTGGACTAGCGGGGGGGTCCCACGCTCCTACAATGAGCAGTTCTTC. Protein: CASSWTSGGVPRSYNEQFF. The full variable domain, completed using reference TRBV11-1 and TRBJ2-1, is EAEVAQSPRYKITEKSQAVAFWCDPISGHATLYWYRQILGQGPELLVQFQDESVVDDSQLPKDRFSAERLKGVDSTLKIQPAELGDSAMYLCASSWTSGGVPRSYNEQFFGPGTRLTVL.